These 10 T cell receptor beta chains originate from one sample sequenced in a study of blood T cells in healthy people across ages. Next came a second PCR, run for about 6 to 11 cycles, which used a sample-barcoded 5' primer along with a J-beta primer mix. TCRdb called the 5' RACE reads again in MiXCR, with one record for every CDR3 protein. Of 910,000 or so distinct CDR3 sequences detected, roughly 51% appear once; the ten largest clones hold about a fifth. Sequencing was done on a sample of blood. Receptor source: an older woman in good health.

This clonotype appeared a few times. The gene calls are TRBV29-1 and TRBJ2-1; 8 bases align to TRBD2. Germline trimming cut 5 bases from V and 2 bases from J; bases unmatched to any gene: 5. CDR1 is SQVTM and CDR2 is ANQGSEA in the germline V gene. The CDR3 contains 14 residues. CDR3 in amino acids: CSVRLAIPYNEQFF. CDR3 nucleotide sequence: TGCAGCGTTCGACTAGCGATCCCCTACAATGAGCAGTTCTTC.

This clonotype was seen a few times. This chain joins TRBV29-1 and TRBJ2-7, with D uncertain. The CDR3 has 14 amino acids. Looked up from germline, CDR1 is SQVTM and CDR2 is ANQGSEA. With 4 bases removed from V and 0 bases from J, the gap between germline ends came to 13 bases. CDR3: CSVGPGSSSYEQYF. As DNA, the CDR3 is TGCAGCGTTGGACCCGGGTCAAGCTCCTACGAGCAGTACTTC.

The V gene is TRBV5-8, the J gene TRBJ2-5; D unresolved. V dropped 2 bases and J dropped 11 bases, with 13 bases sitting between them. Germline CDR1 is SGHTS and CDR2 is YDEGEE. The CDR3 spans 12 residues. CDR3 DNA: TGTGCCAGCAGCTTATGGTCCCTAGGGCAGTACTTC. Residues: CASSLWSLGQYF.

This clonotype was seen a few times. The chain employs TRBV5-1 and TRBJ2-3, with 7 bases identical to TRBD2. After removal of 0 bases from V and 2 bases from J, the junction contained 6 bases not matched to a gene. The CDR3 is 16 residues long. Per germline, CDR1 SGHRS and CDR2 YFSETQ. The CDR3 nucleotides are TGCGCCAGCAGCTTGGGGCTAGCGGAGAACACAGATACGCAGTATTTT. Encoded protein: CASSLGLAENTDTQYF.

This chain links TRBV5-1 with TRBJ1-1, with 7 bases identical to TRBD1. V trimming: 5 bases; J trimming: 11 bases; junction bases outside the gene matches: 12. CDR3 size: 13 residues. Germline lookup yields CDR1 SGHRS and CDR2 YFSETQ. CDR3 DNA: TGCGCCAGCAGTGCGGGACAGCCCCCTGGGGCTTTCTTT. Protein product: CASSAGQPPGAFF.

This clonotype was observed once. The junction departs from the called germline gene at one end, perhaps through a read error. The V call is TRBV27, the J call TRBJ2-1, with 14 bases lining up with TRBD2. In germline, CDR1 is MNHEY, CDR2 SMNVEV (reference sequence). There are 17 residues in the CDR3. Written as DNA, the CDR3 is TGTGCCAACAGTTCCCCGGGACTAGCGGGAGTTGTCAATGAGCAGTTCTTC. It encodes CANSSPGLAGVVNEQFF.

The chain recombines TRBV19 with TRBJ2-1; no firm D call. This CDR3 spans 14 amino acids. The V gene's germline CDR1 is LNHDA and CDR2 SQIVND (reference sequence). Trimming took off 9 bases at V and 6 bases at J, with 18 bases between the two ends. This chain's CDR3 is CASLGRQPLNEQFF. The CDR3 DNA follows: TGTGCCAGCCTTGGACGCCAGCCCCTCAATGAGCAGTTCTTC.

This chain uses TRBV20-1 with TRBJ1-4; 8 bases are shared with TRBD1. The ends lost 6 bases at V and 8 bases at J; junction bases unmatched: 8. The CDR3 loop spans 13 amino acids. Per the germline V gene, CDR1 is DFQATT and CDR2 is SNEGSKA (reference sequence). Written as DNA, the CDR3 is TGCAGTGCAAACGGACAGGGCCACGAAAAACTGTTTTTT. Translation: CSANGQGHEKLFF.

This clonotype appeared a few times. The rearrangement links TRBV20-1 to TRBJ2-1; D gene ambiguous. V lost 3 bases to trimming and J lost 7 bases, with 7 bases between them. Germline CDR1 reads DFQATT; CDR2 reads SNEGSKA (reference sequence). The length of the CDR3 is 11 residues. The CDR3 spells CSARPRNEQFF. The CDR3 nucleotides read TGCAGTGCTAGGCCGCGTAATGAGCAGTTCTTC.

This sequence joins TRBV28 and TRBJ2-3; tentative D call: TRBD1 (6 bases). The CDR3 runs to 13 residues. Germline V gene data show CDR1 as MDHEN and CDR2 as SYDVKM. V was shortened by 6 bases and J by 6 bases, with 13 bases between the two germline ends. The CDR3 loop is CASRSGAGDTQYF. DNA for the CDR3: TGTGCCAGCAGATCAGGGGCTGGGGATACGCAGTATTTT.